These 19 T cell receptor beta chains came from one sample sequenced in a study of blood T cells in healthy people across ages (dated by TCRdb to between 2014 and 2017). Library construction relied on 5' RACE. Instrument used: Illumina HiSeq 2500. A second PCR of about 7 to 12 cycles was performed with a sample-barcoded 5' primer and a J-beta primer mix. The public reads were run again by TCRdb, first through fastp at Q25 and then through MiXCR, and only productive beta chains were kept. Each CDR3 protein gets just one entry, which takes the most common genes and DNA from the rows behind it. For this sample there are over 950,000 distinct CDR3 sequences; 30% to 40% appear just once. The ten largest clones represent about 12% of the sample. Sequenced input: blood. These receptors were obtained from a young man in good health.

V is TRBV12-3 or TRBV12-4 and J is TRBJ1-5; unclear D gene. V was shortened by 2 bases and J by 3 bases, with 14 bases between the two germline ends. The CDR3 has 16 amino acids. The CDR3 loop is CASSLSRQLHNQPQHF. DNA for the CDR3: TGTGCCAGCAGTTTATCTCGGCAGCTACACAATCAGCCCCAGCATTTT.

The CDR3 reads CASGVAGNQPQHF. The DNA for the CDR3 is TGTGCCAGCGGTGTTGCGGGCAATCAGCCCCAGCATTTT. The chain couples TRBV27 to TRBJ1-5; no reliable D call. V shed 8 bases and J shed 2 bases, with 10 bases lying between them. There are 13 residues in the CDR3. Germline V gives CDR1 MNHEY, CDR2 SMNVEV (reference sequence).

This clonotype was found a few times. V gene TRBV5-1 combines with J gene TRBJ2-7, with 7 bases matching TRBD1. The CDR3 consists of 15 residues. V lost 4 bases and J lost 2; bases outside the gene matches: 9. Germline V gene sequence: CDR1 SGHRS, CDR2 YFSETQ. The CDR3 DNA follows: TGCGCCAGCAGCGCCGGGACAGCAGGAACCTACGAGCAGTACTTC. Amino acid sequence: CASSAGTAGTYEQYF. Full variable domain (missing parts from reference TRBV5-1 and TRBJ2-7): KAGVTQTPRYLIKTRGQQVTLSCSPISGHRSVSWYQQTPGQGLQFLFEYFSETQRNKGNFPGRFSGRQFSNSRSEMNVSTLELGDSALYLCASSAGTAGTYEQYFGPGTRLTVT.

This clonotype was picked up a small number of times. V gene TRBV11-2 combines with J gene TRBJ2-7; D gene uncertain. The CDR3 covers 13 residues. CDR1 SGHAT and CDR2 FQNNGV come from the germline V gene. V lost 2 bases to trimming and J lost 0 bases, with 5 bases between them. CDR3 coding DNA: TGTGCCAGCAGCTTACCCGTCTCCTACGAGCAGTACTTC. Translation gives CASSLPVSYEQYF.

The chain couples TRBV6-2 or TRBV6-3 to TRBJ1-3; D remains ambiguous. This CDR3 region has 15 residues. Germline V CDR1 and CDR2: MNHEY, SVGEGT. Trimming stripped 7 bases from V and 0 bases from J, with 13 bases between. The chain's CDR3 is CASNVLGSSGNTIYF. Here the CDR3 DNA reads TGTGCCAGCAACGTTTTAGGGAGCTCTGGAAACACCATATATTTT.

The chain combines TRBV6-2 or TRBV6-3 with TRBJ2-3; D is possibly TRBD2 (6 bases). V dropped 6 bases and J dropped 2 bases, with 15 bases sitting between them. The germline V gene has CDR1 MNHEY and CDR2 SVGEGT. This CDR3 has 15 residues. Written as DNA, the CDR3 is TGTGCCAGCAGCTCTAGCGAAATCCACACAGATACGCAGTATTTT. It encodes CASSSSEIHTDTQYF.

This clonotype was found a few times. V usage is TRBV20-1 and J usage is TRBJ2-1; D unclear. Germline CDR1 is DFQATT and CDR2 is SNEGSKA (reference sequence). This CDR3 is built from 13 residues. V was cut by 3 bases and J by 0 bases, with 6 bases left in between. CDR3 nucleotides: TGCAGTGCTAGCCCCAGCTCCTACAATGAGCAGTTCTTC. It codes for CSASPSSYNEQFF.

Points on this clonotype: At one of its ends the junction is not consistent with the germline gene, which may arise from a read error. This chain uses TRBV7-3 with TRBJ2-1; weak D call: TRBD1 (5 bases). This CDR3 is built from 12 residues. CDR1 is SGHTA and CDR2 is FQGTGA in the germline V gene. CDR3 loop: CASSLPTGQQFF. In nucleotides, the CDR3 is TGTGCCAGTAGCTTACCAACAGGCCAGCAGTTCTTC.

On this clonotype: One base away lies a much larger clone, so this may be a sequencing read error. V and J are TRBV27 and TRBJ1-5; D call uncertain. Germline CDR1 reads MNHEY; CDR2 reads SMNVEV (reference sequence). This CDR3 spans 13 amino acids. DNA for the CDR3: TGTGCCAGCAGTTTGGGCCTCAATCACCCCCAGCATTTT. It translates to CASSLGLNHPQHF.

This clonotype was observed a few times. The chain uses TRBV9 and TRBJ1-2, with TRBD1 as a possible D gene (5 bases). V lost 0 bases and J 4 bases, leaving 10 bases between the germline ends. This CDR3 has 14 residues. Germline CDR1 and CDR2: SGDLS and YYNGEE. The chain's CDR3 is CASSVVDSSYGYTF. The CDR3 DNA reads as TGTGCCAGCAGCGTAGTTGACAGCAGCTATGGCTACACCTTC.

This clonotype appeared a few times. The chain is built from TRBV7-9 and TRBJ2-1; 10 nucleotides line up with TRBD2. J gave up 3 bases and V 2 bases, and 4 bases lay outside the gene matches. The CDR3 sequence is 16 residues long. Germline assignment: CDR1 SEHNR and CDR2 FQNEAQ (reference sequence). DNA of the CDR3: TGTGCCAGCAGCTTAAAAGCGGGGGGGAACTACAATGAGCAGTTCTTC. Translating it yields CASSLKAGGNYNEQFF.

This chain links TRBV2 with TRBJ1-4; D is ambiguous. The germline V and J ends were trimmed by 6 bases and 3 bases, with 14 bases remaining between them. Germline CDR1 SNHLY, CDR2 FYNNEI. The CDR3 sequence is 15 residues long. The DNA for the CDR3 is TGTGCCAGCAGAAGGAGGGAAGCGGCTAATGAAAAACTGTTTTTT. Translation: CASRRREAANEKLFF.

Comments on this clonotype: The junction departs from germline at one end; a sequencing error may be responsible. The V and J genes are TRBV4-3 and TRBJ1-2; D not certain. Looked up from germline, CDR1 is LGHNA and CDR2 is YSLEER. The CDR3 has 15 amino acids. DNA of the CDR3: TGCGCCAGCAGCCAAGCTATTACAACTAACTATGACTACACCTTC. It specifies CASSQAITTNYDYTF.

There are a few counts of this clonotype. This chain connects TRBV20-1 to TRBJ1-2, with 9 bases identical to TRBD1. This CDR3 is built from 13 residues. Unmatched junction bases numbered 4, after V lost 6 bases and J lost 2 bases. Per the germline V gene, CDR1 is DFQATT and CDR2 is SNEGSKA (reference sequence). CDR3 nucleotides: TGCAGTGCGGACACAGGGGGCAACTATGGCTACACCTTC. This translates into CSADTGGNYGYTF.

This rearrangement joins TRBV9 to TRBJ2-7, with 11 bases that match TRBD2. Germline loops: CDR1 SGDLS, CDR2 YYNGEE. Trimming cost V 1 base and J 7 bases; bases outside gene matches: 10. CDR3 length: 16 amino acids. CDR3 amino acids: CASSVPLAGGYNEQYF. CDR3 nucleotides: TGTGCCAGCAGCGTACCCCTAGCGGGGGGCTACAATGAGCAGTACTTC.

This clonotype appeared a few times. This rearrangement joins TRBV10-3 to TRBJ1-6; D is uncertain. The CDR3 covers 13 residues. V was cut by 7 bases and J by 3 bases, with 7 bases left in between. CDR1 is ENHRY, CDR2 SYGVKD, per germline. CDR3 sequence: CAIKGDYNSPLHF. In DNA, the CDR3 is TGTGCCATCAAGGGAGACTATAATTCACCCCTCCACTTT.

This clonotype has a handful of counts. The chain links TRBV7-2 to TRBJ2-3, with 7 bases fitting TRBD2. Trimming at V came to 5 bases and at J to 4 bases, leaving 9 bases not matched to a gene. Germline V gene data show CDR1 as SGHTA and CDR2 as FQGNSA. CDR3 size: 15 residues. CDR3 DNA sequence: TGTGCCAGCAGCCCCGCCGGGGGGTGGGCAGATACGCAGTATTTT. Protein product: CASSPAGGWADTQYF.

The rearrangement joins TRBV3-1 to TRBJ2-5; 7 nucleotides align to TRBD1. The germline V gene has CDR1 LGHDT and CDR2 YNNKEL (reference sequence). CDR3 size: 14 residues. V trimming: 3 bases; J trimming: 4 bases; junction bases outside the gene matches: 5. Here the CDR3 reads CASSHPGTVETQYF. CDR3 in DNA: TGTGCCAGCAGCCACCCCGGGACAGTAGAGACCCAGTACTTC.

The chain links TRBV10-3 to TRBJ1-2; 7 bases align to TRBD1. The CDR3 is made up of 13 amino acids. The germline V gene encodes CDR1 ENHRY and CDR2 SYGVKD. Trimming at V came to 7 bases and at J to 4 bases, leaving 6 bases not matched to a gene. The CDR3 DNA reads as TGTGCCATCAAAGGACAGGATAGCTATGGCTACACCTTC. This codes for CAIKGQDSYGYTF.